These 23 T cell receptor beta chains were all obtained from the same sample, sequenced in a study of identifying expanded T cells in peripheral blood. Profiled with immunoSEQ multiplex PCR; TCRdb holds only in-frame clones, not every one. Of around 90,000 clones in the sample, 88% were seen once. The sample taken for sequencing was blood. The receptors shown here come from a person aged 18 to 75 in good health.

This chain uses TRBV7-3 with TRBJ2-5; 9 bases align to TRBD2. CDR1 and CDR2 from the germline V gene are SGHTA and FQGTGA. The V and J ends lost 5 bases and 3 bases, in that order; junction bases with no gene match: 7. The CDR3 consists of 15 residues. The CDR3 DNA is TGTGCCAGCAGCCATAGCGGGAGCGGTAAAGAGACCCAGTACTTC. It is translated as CASSHSGSGKETQYF.

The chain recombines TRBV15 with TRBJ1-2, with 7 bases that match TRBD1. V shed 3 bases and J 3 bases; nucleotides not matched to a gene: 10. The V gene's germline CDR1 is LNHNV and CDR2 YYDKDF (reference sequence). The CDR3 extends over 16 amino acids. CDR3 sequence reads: CATSRTLQGFDYGYTF. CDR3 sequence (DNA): TGTGCCACCAGCAGGACCCTACAGGGGTTCGACTATGGCTACACCTTC.

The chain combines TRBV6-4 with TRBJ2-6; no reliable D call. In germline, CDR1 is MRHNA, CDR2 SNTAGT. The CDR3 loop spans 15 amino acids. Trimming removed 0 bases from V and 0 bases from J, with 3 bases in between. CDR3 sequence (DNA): TGTGCCAGCAGTGACTCAGTCTCTGGGGCCAACGTCCTGACTTTC. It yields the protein CASSDSVSGANVLTF.

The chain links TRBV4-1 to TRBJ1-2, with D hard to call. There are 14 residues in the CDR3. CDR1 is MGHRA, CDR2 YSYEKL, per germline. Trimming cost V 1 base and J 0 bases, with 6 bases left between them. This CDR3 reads CASSQAAANYGYTF. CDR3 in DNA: TGCGCCAGCAGCCAAGCCGCAGCTAACTATGGCTACACCTTC.

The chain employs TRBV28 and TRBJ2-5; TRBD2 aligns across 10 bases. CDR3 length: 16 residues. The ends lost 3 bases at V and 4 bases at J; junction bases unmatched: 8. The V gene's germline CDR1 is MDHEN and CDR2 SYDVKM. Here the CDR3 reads CASSFGSRLAGETQYF. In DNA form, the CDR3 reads TGTGCCAGCAGTTTCGGGTCGCGACTAGCGGGAGAGACCCAGTACTTC. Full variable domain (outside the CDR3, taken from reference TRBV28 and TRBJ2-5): DVKVTQSSRYLVKRTGEKVFLECVQDMDHENMFWYRQDPGLGLRLIYFSYDVKMKEKGDIPEGYSVSREKKERFSLILESASTNQTSMYLCASSFGSRLAGETQYFGPGTRLLVL.

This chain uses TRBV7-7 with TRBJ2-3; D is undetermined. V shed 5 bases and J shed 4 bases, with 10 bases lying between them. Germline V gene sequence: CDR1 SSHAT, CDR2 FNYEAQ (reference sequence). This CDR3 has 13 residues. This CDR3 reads CASSSLSADTQYF. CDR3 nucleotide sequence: TGTGCCAGCAGCAGCTTAAGCGCAGATACGCAGTATTTT.

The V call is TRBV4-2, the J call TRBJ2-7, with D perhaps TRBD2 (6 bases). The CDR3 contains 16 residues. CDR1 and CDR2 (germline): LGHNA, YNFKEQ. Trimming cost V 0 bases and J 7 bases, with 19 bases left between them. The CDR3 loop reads CASSQEGFGAGIEQYF. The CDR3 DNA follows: TGTGCCAGCAGCCAAGAAGGGTTCGGGGCGGGAATTGAGCAGTACTTC.

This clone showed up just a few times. CDR3 in DNA: TGTGCCAGTAAGAGTGGGGATTTAGACAATGAGCAGTTCTTC. Its protein is CASKSGDLDNEQFF. The chain employs TRBV6-5 and TRBJ2-1, with D unclear. CDR1 is MNHEY, CDR2 SVGAGI, per germline. The V end lost 9 bases, the J end lost 5 bases, and 17 bases lay between the germline ends. The CDR3 totals 14 residues.

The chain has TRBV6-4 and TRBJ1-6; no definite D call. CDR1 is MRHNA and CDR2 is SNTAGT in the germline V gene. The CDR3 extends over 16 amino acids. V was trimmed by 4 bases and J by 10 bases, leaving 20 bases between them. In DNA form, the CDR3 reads TGTGCCAGCAGTGCCTCCAGCCTCGGGGAAGGATCACCCCTCCACTTT. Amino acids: CASSASSLGEGSPLHF.

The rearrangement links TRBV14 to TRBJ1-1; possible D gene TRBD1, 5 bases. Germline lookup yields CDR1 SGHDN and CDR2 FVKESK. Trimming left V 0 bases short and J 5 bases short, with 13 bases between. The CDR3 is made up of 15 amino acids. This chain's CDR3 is CASSQDPAGKTEAFF. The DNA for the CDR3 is TGTGCCAGCAGCCAAGATCCGGCAGGGAAGACTGAAGCTTTCTTT. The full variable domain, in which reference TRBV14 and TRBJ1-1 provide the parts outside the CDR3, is EAGVTQFPSHSVIEKGQTVTLRCDPISGHDNLYWYRRVMGKEIKFLLHFVKESKQDESGMPNNRFLAERTGGTYSTLKVQPAELEDSGVYFCASSQDPAGKTEAFFGQGTRLTVV.

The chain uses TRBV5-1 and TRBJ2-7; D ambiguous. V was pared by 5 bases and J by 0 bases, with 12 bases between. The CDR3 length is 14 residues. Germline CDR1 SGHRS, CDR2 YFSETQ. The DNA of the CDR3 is TGCGCCAGCAGGTTCGAAGTGAGCTCCTACGAGCAGTACTTC. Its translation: CASRFEVSSYEQYF. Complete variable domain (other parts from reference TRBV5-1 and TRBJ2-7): KAGVTQTPRYLIKTRGQQVTLSCSPISGHRSVSWYQQTPGQGLQFLFEYFSETQRNKGNFPGRFSGRQFSNSRSEMNVSTLELGDSALYLCASRFEVSSYEQYFGPGTRLTVT.

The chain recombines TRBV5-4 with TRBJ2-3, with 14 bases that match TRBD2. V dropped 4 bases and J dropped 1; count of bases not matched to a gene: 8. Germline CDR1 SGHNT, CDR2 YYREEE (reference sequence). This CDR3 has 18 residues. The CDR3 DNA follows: TGTGCCAGCAGCACCGGACTAGCGGGGGGTTACCGCACAGATACGCAGTATTTT. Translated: CASSTGLAGGYRTDTQYF.

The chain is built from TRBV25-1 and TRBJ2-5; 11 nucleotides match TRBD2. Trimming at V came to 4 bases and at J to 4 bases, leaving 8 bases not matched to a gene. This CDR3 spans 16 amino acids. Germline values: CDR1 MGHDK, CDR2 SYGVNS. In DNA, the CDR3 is TGTGCCAGCAGTGGCTCACTAGCGGGGGTTTCAGAGACCCAGTACTTC. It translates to CASSGSLAGVSETQYF.

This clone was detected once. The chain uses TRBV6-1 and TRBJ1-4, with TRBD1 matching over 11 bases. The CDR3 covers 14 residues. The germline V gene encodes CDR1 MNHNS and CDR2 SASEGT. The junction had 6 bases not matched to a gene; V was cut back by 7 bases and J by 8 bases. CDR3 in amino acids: CASNPGQGDEKLFF. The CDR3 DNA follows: TGTGCCAGCAATCCGGGACAGGGGGACGAAAAACTGTTTTTT.

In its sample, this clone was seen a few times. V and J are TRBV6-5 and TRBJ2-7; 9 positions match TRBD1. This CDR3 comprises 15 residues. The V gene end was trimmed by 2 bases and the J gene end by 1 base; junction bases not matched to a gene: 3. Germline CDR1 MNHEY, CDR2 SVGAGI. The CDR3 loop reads CASSYRTGESYEQYF. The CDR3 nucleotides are TGTGCCAGCAGTTACCGGACAGGGGAGTCCTACGAGCAGTACTTC.

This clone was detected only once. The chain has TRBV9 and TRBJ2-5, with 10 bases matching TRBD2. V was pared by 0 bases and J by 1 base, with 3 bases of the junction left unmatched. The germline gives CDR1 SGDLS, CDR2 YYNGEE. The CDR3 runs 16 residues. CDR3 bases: TGTGCCAGCAGCGTAGGGGCTAGCGGGGGCCAAGAGACCCAGTACTTC. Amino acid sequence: CASSVGASGGQETQYF.

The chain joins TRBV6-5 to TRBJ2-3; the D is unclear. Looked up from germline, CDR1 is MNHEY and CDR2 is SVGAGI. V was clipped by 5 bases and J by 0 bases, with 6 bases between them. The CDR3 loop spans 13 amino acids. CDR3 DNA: TGTGCCAGCAGTGACGGGAGCACAGATACGCAGTATTTT. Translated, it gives CASSDGSTDTQYF.

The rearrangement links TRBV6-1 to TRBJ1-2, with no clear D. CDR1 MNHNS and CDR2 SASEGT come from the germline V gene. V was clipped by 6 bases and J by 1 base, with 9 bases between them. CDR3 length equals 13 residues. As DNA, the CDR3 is TGTGCCAGCAGACTTCAAAGTAACTATGGCTACACCTTC. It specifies CASRLQSNYGYTF.

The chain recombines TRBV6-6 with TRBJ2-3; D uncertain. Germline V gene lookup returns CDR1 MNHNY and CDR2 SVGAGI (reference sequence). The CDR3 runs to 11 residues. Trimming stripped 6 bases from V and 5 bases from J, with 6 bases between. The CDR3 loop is CASSNGDTQYF. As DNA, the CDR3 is TGTGCCAGCAGCAATGGAGATACGCAGTATTTT.

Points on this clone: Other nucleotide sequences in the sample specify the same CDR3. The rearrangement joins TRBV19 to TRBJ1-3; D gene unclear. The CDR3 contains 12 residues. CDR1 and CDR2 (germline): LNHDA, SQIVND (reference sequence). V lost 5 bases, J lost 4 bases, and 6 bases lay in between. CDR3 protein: CASSSTGNTIYF. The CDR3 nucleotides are TGTGCCAGTAGTTCAACAGGAAACACCATATATTTT.

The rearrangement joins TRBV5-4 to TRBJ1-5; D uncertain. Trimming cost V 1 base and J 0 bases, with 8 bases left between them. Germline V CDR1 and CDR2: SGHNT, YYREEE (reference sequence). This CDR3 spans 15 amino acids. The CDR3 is CASSLQEYSNQPQHF. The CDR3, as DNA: TGTGCCAGCAGCTTGCAGGAATATAGCAATCAGCCCCAGCATTTT.

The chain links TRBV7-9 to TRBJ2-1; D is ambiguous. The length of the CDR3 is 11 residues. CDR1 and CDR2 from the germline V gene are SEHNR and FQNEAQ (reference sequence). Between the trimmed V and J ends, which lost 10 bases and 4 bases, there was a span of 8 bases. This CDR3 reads CAITRYNEQFF. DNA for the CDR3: TGTGCCATAACGAGATACAATGAGCAGTTCTTC. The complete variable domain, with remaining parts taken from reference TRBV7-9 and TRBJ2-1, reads DTGVSQNPRHKITKRGQNVTFRCDPISEHNRLYWYRQTLGQGPEFLTYFQNEAQLEKSRLLSDRFSAERPKGSFSTLEIQRTEQGDSAMYLCAITRYNEQFFGPGTRLTVL.

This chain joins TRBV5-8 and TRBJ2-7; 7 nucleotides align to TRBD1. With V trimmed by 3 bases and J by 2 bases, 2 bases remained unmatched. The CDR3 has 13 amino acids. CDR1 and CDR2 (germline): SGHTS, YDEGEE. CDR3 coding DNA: TGTGCCAGCAGCTGGGGACAGCCCTACGAGCAGTACTTC. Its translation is CASSWGQPYEQYF.